This entry lists 28 T cell receptor beta chains sequenced from one sample in a study of T cells in Graves' hyperthyroidism and ophthalmopathy. Researchers amplified the TCR beta CDR3 regions from RNA transcripts. HTBI primers drove first-round RT-PCR of the TCR CDR3. MiXCR, applied by TCRdb to the multiplex PCR reads, yields one record per CDR3 protein. The sample has around 340,000 distinct CDR3 sequences; about 18% are singletons. Sequencing was performed on blood. The receptors were gathered from a woman in her twenties or thirties with Graves' hyperthyroidism that later progressed to Graves' ophthalmopathy.

This clonotype was counted a few times. The chain employs TRBV19 and TRBJ2-7, with D perhaps matching TRBD2 (6 bases). Trimming removed 8 bases from V and 3 bases from J, with 23 bases in between. There are 16 residues in the CDR3. The germline V gene encodes CDR1 LNHDA and CDR2 SQIVND (reference sequence). The CDR3 protein is CASANSPSGVFYEQYF. The CDR3 DNA reads as TGTGCCAGTGCGAACTCCCCTTCGGGAGTATTCTACGAGCAGTACTTC. Full variable domain (remainder filled in from reference TRBV19 and TRBJ2-7): DGGITQSPKYLFRKEGQNVTLSCEQNLNHDAMYWYRQDPGQGLRLIYYSQIVNDFQKGDIAEGYSVSREKKESFPLTVTSAQKNPTAFYLCASANSPSGVFYEQYFGPGTRLTVT.

This clonotype was counted a few times. The chain is built from TRBV5-6 and TRBJ2-3; D is unresolved. The V gene lost 1 base and the J gene lost 3 bases, with 9 bases spanning the gap. CDR3 length: 14 residues. Germline CDR1 and CDR2: SGHDT and YYEEEE. The CDR3 is CASSLPSRTDTQYF. For the CDR3, the DNA is TGTGCCAGCAGCTTGCCGTCGAGGACAGATACGCAGTATTTT.

The chain joins TRBV7-9 to TRBJ2-1, with D maybe TRBD2 (6 bases). Germline V CDR1 and CDR2: SEHNR, FQNEAQ (reference sequence). Between the trimmed V and J ends, which lost 1 base and 4 bases, there was a span of 11 bases. This CDR3 comprises 15 residues. CDR3 protein: CASSLGAGRYNEQFF. CDR3 sequence (DNA): TGTGCCAGCAGCTTAGGGGCGGGAAGATACAATGAGCAGTTCTTC.

This clonotype has just one count. CDR3 coding DNA: TGTGCCAGCCTCGGCAGTTACCGCTCTGGGGCCAACGTCCTGACTTTC. Residues: CASLGSYRSGANVLTF. The chain combines TRBV7-8 with TRBJ2-6, with unresolved D. Trimming took 8 bases from V and 0 from J, leaving 14 bases between them. The CDR3 totals 16 residues. Per the germline V gene, CDR1 is SGHVS and CDR2 is FQNEAQ. The full variable domain, its missing parts supplied by reference TRBV7-8 and TRBJ2-6, is GAGVSQSPRYKVAKRGQDVALRCDPISGHVSLFWYQQALGQGPEFLTYFQNEAQLDKSGLPSDRFFAERPEGSVSTLKIQRTQQEDSAVYLCASLGSYRSGANVLTFGAGSRLTVL.

The chain employs TRBV25-1 and TRBJ1-4; D is unresolved. This CDR3 spans 13 amino acids. Looked up from germline, CDR1 is MGHDK and CDR2 is SYGVNS. Trimming stripped 5 bases from V and 3 bases from J, with 7 bases between. The CDR3 region has the DNA TGTGCCAGCAGTCTGGGCGCTAATGAAAAACTGTTTTTT. This translates into CASSLGANEKLFF.

This clonotype showed up just a few times. The chain has TRBV5-1 and TRBJ1-4; 8 bases line up with TRBD1. V dropped 4 bases and J dropped 0; count of bases not matched to a gene: 5. Germline-derived CDR1 and CDR2 are SGHRS and YFSETQ. The CDR3 is made up of 16 amino acids. The CDR3 bases are TGCGCCAGCAGCCCGACAGGGGCGACAACTAATGAAAAACTGTTTTTT. Its translation: CASSPTGATTNEKLFF.

This clonotype was seen many times. This rearrangement joins TRBV9 to TRBJ2-7; no reliable D call. Between the trimmed V and J ends, which lost 0 bases and 4 bases, there was a span of 11 bases. The CDR3 is made up of 14 amino acids. Per germline, CDR1 SGDLS and CDR2 YYNGEE. The DNA of the CDR3 is TGTGCCAGCAGCGTAGCGCCCTCTGATTACGAGCAGTACTTC. This sequence encodes CASSVAPSDYEQYF.

This clonotype was seen ten or more times. This chain connects TRBV9 to TRBJ2-1; D may correspond to TRBD1 or TRBD2 (6 bases each). Trimming shortened V by 3 bases and J by 0 bases, and 10 bases separated the two germline ends. In germline, CDR1 is SGDLS, CDR2 YYNGEE. The CDR3 contains 15 residues. The CDR3 protein is CASSEGGSSYNEQFF. The CDR3 DNA is TGTGCCAGCAGCGAAGGGGGGAGCTCCTACAATGAGCAGTTCTTC.

This clonotype has a count of ten or more. V gene TRBV5-1 combines with J gene TRBJ2-3, with D perhaps matching TRBD2 (6 bases). This CDR3 is built from 14 residues. Deletions cut 2 bases from V and 5 bases from J, with 12 bases between. CDR1 is SGHRS and CDR2 is YFSETQ in the germline V gene. The CDR3 protein is CASSFGTWKDTQYF. The CDR3 bases are TGCGCCAGCAGCTTCGGGACTTGGAAAGATACGCAGTATTTT.

This clonotype was counted at least ten times. The chain has TRBV20-1 and TRBJ2-3, with D uncertain. Germline CDR1 and CDR2: DFQATT and SNEGSKA (reference sequence). The CDR3 sequence is 16 residues long. V gave up 1 base and J gave up 3 bases, with 17 bases separating them. The CDR3 spells CSARVPPQRTTDTQYF. CDR3 DNA: TGCAGTGCTAGAGTTCCCCCCCAGCGCACAACAGATACGCAGTATTTT.

This clonotype has a handful of counts. This rearrangement joins TRBV10-2 to TRBJ1-1; no clear D. V lost 2 bases and J 4 bases, leaving 8 bases between the germline ends. The CDR3 contains 13 residues. Germline loops: CDR1 WSHSY, CDR2 SAAADI. Written as DNA, the CDR3 is TGCGCCAGCAGTGAGCCCCGGGGCACTGAAGCTTTCTTT. This sequence encodes CASSEPRGTEAFF.

The chain has TRBV6-1 and TRBJ2-7; D is unclear. There are 13 residues in the CDR3. Trimming stripped 7 bases from V and 3 bases from J, with 13 bases between. Germline V lookup: CDR1 MNHNS, CDR2 SASEGT. CDR3 sequence: CASTLGWGYEQYF. The DNA of the CDR3 is TGTGCCAGCACCCTCGGGTGGGGCTACGAGCAGTACTTC.

This clonotype has only a few counts. The chain joins TRBV19 to TRBJ1-2, with D perhaps matching TRBD1 (5 bases). The germline gives CDR1 LNHDA, CDR2 SQIVND (reference sequence). V was clipped by 7 bases and J by 4 bases, with 13 bases between them. The CDR3 has 13 residues. CDR3 residues: CASKPQGVYGYTF. CDR3 DNA sequence: TGTGCCAGTAAACCCCAGGGAGTCTATGGCTACACCTTC.

This clonotype was seen more than once but under ten times. The chain links TRBV7-9 to TRBJ2-7; D gene uncertain. From germline, CDR1 is SEHNR and CDR2 FQNEAQ (reference sequence). The CDR3 is made up of 13 amino acids. V lost 8 bases and J 2 bases, leaving 13 bases between the germline ends. The CDR3 bases are TGTGCCAGCGGGGATGCCCCTACCTACGAGCAGTACTTC. Residues: CASGDAPTYEQYF.

Remarks on this clonotype: A much larger clone lies a single base off, so this may be a read error. The J gene is TRBJ2-7, the V gene TRBV10-3; 7 nucleotides match TRBD1. V lost 4 bases to trimming and J lost 2 bases; unmatched junction nucleotides: 11. The germline V gene has CDR1 ENHRY and CDR2 SYGVKD. CDR3 size: 16 residues. The chain's CDR3 is CAISGVGTVRTYEQYF. In DNA, the CDR3 is TGTGCCATCAGTGGGGTTGGGACAGTACGTACCTACGAGCAGTACTTC.

This clonotype was detected many times. V and J are TRBV20-1 and TRBJ2-3; 11 bases line up with TRBD2. The CDR3 is 19 amino acids. V gave up 0 bases and J gave up 1 base; unmatched junction bases: 12. Germline V lookup: CDR1 DFQATT, CDR2 SNEGSKA (reference sequence). CDR3 DNA: TGCAGTGCTAGAGATCTCGCCACTAGCGGGGGACTCGGCACAGATACGCAGTATTTT. It is translated as CSARDLATSGGLGTDTQYF.

This rearrangement joins TRBV7-9 to TRBJ2-7, with a tentative D call TRBD1 (6 bases). Germline values: CDR1 SEHNR, CDR2 FQNEAQ (reference sequence). This CDR3 spans 14 amino acids. The germline V and J ends were trimmed by 6 bases and 0 bases, with 12 bases remaining between them. CDR3 in DNA: TGTGCCAGCAGACAAGACAGGAGCTCCTACGAGCAGTACTTC. Translated: CASRQDRSSYEQYF.

This clonotype was seen only a few times. This CDR3 reads CAWSVEGFGSGYTF. CDR3 coding DNA: TGTGCCTGGAGTGTAGAAGGTTTCGGGTCTGGCTACACCTTC. The V and J genes are TRBV30 and TRBJ1-2; D gene uncertain. Trimming pared 0 bases from V and 7 bases from J, leaving 15 bases between. Germline V gene data show CDR1 as GTSNPN and CDR2 as SVGIG (reference sequence). The CDR3 consists of 14 residues.

At least ten counts were recorded for this clonotype. The V and J genes are TRBV12-3 or TRBV12-4 and TRBJ1-1, with 11 bases fitting TRBD1. With V trimmed by 1 base and J by 4 bases, 8 bases remained unmatched. The CDR3 runs to 17 residues. This CDR3 reads CASSLGTGGRLSTEAFF. The CDR3 coding sequence is TGTGCCAGCAGTTTAGGGACAGGGGGCAGGTTGAGCACTGAAGCTTTCTTT.

This clonotype was observed a few times. The CDR3 protein is CASSVGPGNEQFF. CDR3 coding DNA: TGTGCCAGCAGCGTTGGACCGGGGAATGAGCAGTTCTTC. The rearrangement uses TRBV9 and TRBJ2-1; D is perhaps TRBD2 (5 bases). Trimming removed 2 bases at V and 7 bases at J, with 10 bases between. Germline V CDR1 and CDR2: SGDLS, YYNGEE. The length of the CDR3 is 13 residues.

This clonotype was detected ten times or more. The chain combines TRBV11-3 with TRBJ1-1; 7 bases match TRBD1. CDR1 and CDR2 (germline): SGHNT, YENEEA. V dropped 3 bases and J dropped 5; count of bases not matched to a gene: 3. The CDR3 contains 13 residues. CDR3 sequence reads: CASSLGQTTEAFF. CDR3 coding DNA: TGTGCCAGCAGCTTGGGACAGACGACTGAAGCTTTCTTT.

This clonotype has ten or more counts. This chain links TRBV19 with TRBJ1-5; D possibly corresponds to TRBD1 (6 bases). V lost 3 bases and J lost 7, with 16 bases in between. The germline V gene encodes CDR1 LNHDA and CDR2 SQIVND (reference sequence). The CDR3 is made up of 15 amino acids. CDR3 sequence: CASSIGAGTSQPQHF. The CDR3 bases are TGTGCCAGTAGTATCGGGGCAGGGACAAGCCAGCCCCAGCATTTT.

This sequence joins TRBV6-1 and TRBJ1-2; 9 nucleotides agree with TRBD1. The V and J ends lost 10 bases and 3 bases, in that order; junction bases with no gene match: 15. Germline CDR1 and CDR2: MNHNS and SASEGT. The CDR3 spans 16 residues. This chain's CDR3 is CATPGIWGQGYYGYTF. The CDR3 nucleotides read TGTGCCACCCCCGGGATTTGGGGACAGGGTTACTATGGCTACACCTTC.

In this sample, this clonotype turned up many times. The chain uses TRBV28 and TRBJ2-5, with D unresolved. The germline gives CDR1 MDHEN, CDR2 SYDVKM. The CDR3 consists of 12 residues. V was clipped by 4 bases and J by 4 bases, with 7 bases between them. CDR3 sequence: CASSSDVETQYF. The CDR3 DNA follows: TGTGCCAGCAGTTCCGACGTAGAGACCCAGTACTTC. Combining the CDR3 with reference TRBV28 and TRBJ2-5 gives the whole variable domain DVKVTQSSRYLVKRTGEKVFLECVQDMDHENMFWYRQDPGLGLRLIYFSYDVKMKEKGDIPEGYSVSREKKERFSLILESASTNQTSMYLCASSSDVETQYFGPGTRLLVL.

The chain is built from TRBV6-1 and TRBJ1-2, with D perhaps matching TRBD1 (5 bases). This CDR3 comprises 14 residues. Per the germline V gene, CDR1 is MNHNS and CDR2 is SASEGT. The germline V and J ends were trimmed by 1 base and 8 bases, with 14 bases remaining between them. The CDR3 DNA reads as TGTGCCAGCAGTGAAGGGGGCGACCTATCCGGCTACACCTTC. The encoded protein is CASSEGGDLSGYTF.

The table lists this clonotype with many counts. V gene TRBV24-1 combines with J gene TRBJ1-2; D might be TRBD1 (6 bases). CDR1 KGHDR and CDR2 SFDVKD come from the germline V gene. There are 14 residues in the CDR3. Trimming removed 2 bases from V and 6 bases from J, with 12 bases in between. The CDR3 here is CATSDSREGDGYTF. Written as DNA, the CDR3 is TGTGCCACCAGTGATTCGCGAGAGGGGGATGGCTACACCTTC.

This clonotype was seen many times. Here the CDR3 DNA reads TGTGCCATCAGTGAGAATCCCGCCGGGACAGACTATGGCTACACCTTC. It encodes CAISENPAGTDYGYTF. The chain has TRBV10-3 and TRBJ1-2; 7 nucleotides match TRBD1. V dropped 2 bases and J dropped 3; count of bases not matched to a gene: 9. The CDR3 totals 16 residues. Germline-derived CDR1 and CDR2 are ENHRY and SYGVKD.

At least ten counts were recorded for this clonotype. This chain uses TRBV9 with TRBJ1-6; unclear D gene. V was cut by 0 bases and J by 7 bases, with 14 bases left in between. Germline lookup yields CDR1 SGDLS and CDR2 YYNGEE. CDR3 length equals 16 residues. As DNA, the CDR3 is TGTGCCAGCAGCGTAGGCCACGGCAGGAGGAATTCACCCCTCCACTTT. It codes for CASSVGHGRRNSPLHF.